What follows are 25 T cell receptor beta chains derived from one specimen sequenced in a study of blood T cell repertoires in COVID-19. Generated by immunoSEQ multiplex PCR, the TCRdb table keeps only in-frame clones and is missing some. This table has about 220,000 clones, approximately 80% appearing once. The sequenced sample was peripheral blood. Receptors were obtained from a woman in her sixties or seventies with acute or convalescent COVID-19.

The J gene is TRBJ1-1, the V gene TRBV5-6, with D maybe TRBD1 (6 bases). V lost 2 bases and J 7 bases, leaving 9 bases between the germline ends. Germline CDR1 and CDR2: SGHDT and YYEEEE. The CDR3 has 12 amino acids. CDR3 DNA: TGTGCCAGCAGCTTACCAGGGGTTGAAGCTTTCTTT. Its protein product is CASSLPGVEAFF.

This chain uses TRBV7-2 with TRBJ2-2; 8 bases align to TRBD2. The CDR3 totals 15 residues. J gave up 7 bases and V 5 bases, and 9 bases lay outside the gene matches. The germline V gene has CDR1 SGHTA and CDR2 FQGNSA. The CDR3 protein is CASSIRGGGSGELFF. CDR3 in DNA: TGTGCCAGCAGCATCCGAGGCGGGGGGAGCGGGGAGCTGTTTTTT.

The chain is built from TRBV5-1 and TRBJ2-7; TRBD2 matches at 8 bases. Losses at the gene ends were 3 bases for V and 6 bases for J; bases not matched to a gene: 11. The germline V gene has CDR1 SGHRS and CDR2 YFSETQ. This CDR3 is 15 amino acids long. The CDR3 reads CASSSSGTAGGEQYF. DNA for the CDR3: TGCGCCAGCAGCTCATCCGGGACCGCGGGGGGCGAGCAGTACTTC. The full variable domain, completed using reference TRBV5-1 and TRBJ2-7, is KAGVTQTPRYLIKTRGQQVTLSCSPISGHRSVSWYQQTPGQGLQFLFEYFSETQRNKGNFPGRFSGRQFSNSRSEMNVSTLELGDSALYLCASSSSGTAGGEQYFGPGTRLTVT.

This clone was detected only once. The DNA for the CDR3 is TGTGCCAGCAGTTTAACAGGGAAAAGCACTGAAGCTTTCTTT. It is translated as CASSLTGKSTEAFF. The V call is TRBV27, the J call TRBJ1-1; tentative D call: TRBD1 (6 bases). This CDR3 is built from 14 residues. Germline V gives CDR1 MNHEY, CDR2 SMNVEV (reference sequence). The ends were cut back, 2 bases at V and 4 bases at J, with 11 bases in the middle.

This clone has more than one count but fewer than ten. This chain uses TRBV6-2 or TRBV6-3 with TRBJ1-5; TRBD1 matches 7 bases. Trimming removed 0 bases from V and 0 bases from J; junction bases left unmatched: 2. Germline-derived CDR1 and CDR2 are MNHEY and SVGEGT. The CDR3 contains 16 residues. DNA for the CDR3: TGTGCCAGCAGTTACTCAGGGGGCTCTAGCAATCAGCCCCAGCATTTT. Its translation is CASSYSGGSSNQPQHF.

This chain uses TRBV7-2 with TRBJ2-7; D is unresolved. The CDR3 has 12 amino acids. Germline V gene data show CDR1 as SGHTA and CDR2 as FQGNSA. V shed 2 bases and J shed 6 bases, with 8 bases lying between them. The DNA of the CDR3 is TGTGCCAGCAGCTTATGGCCTGCCGAGCAGTACTTC. This codes for CASSLWPAEQYF.

This chain links TRBV19 with TRBJ2-2; 9 positions match TRBD1. Germline CDR1 LNHDA, CDR2 SQIVND (reference sequence). This CDR3 comprises 15 residues. Losses at the gene ends were 1 base for V and 6 bases for J; bases not matched to a gene: 3. The CDR3 nucleotides read TGTGCCAGTAGTATAGGACAGGGGGTAGCCGGGGAGCTGTTTTTT. This gives the protein CASSIGQGVAGELFF.

The V call is TRBV21-1, the J call TRBJ2-1; the DNA was not compared with TRBD2, the D call given in the table. TRBV21-1 is given as a pseudogene. This CDR3 is 17 amino acids long. DNA of the CDR3: TGTGCCAGCAGCGCCCGGGGACCGGGGGGGCCCTCCAATGAGCAGTTCTTC. Translated, it gives CASSARGPGGPSNEQFF.

The chain couples TRBV6-1 to TRBJ2-7; no clear D gene. Trimming removed 1 base from V and 9 bases from J, with 10 bases in between. CDR1 is MNHNS and CDR2 is SASEGT in the germline V gene. The CDR3 sequence is 12 residues long. The CDR3 reads CASSEVPSAQYF. The CDR3 nucleotides are TGTGCCAGCAGTGAAGTACCAAGCGCGCAGTACTTC.

The rearrangement joins TRBV6-5 to TRBJ2-3; TRBD1 might be the D (6 bases). V gave up 4 bases and J gave up 6 bases, with 11 bases separating them. The germline V gene has CDR1 MNHEY and CDR2 SVGAGI. CDR3 length: 13 residues. CDR3 sequence: CASSSTGMDTQYF. The CDR3 DNA follows: TGTGCCAGCAGTTCCACAGGGATGGATACGCAGTATTTT.

This clone has just one count. V and J are TRBV19 and TRBJ1-6; D call uncertain. The CDR3 runs to 16 residues. Trimming shortened V by 3 bases and J by 1 base, and 10 bases separated the two germline ends. Germline lookup yields CDR1 LNHDA and CDR2 SQIVND (reference sequence). As DNA, the CDR3 is TGTGCCAGTAGTATTGAGGGTAAATCCTATAATTCACCCCTCCACTTT. Amino acid sequence: CASSIEGKSYNSPLHF.

The rearrangement uses TRBV2 and TRBJ1-3; TRBD1 matches 7 bases. CDR1 is SNHLY and CDR2 is FYNNEI in the germline V gene. The CDR3 extends over 15 amino acids. Trimming cost V 6 bases and J 3 bases; bases outside gene matches: 8. This CDR3 reads CASSHRGSDGNTIYF. CDR3 nucleotides: TGTGCCAGCAGCCACAGGGGCAGTGATGGAAACACCATATATTTT.

The rearrangement joins TRBV2 to TRBJ1-2; 9 bases match TRBD1. Germline CDR1 SNHLY, CDR2 FYNNEI. The CDR3 loop spans 16 amino acids. The V and J ends lost 4 bases and 0 bases, in that order; junction bases with no gene match: 6. CDR3 in DNA: TGTGCCAGCAGTGGAGGGGGACAGGGAGCTAACTATGGCTACACCTTC. Translating gives CASSGGGQGANYGYTF.

The chain employs TRBV18 and TRBJ2-1; 9 nucleotides match TRBD2. V dropped 0 bases and J dropped 9; count of bases not matched to a gene: 6. The germline gives CDR1 KGHSH, CDR2 LQKENI. The CDR3 totals 15 residues. This CDR3 reads CASSPPSGGKGEQFF. The CDR3 coding sequence is TGTGCCAGCTCACCACCAAGCGGGGGGAAGGGTGAGCAGTTCTTC.

Concerning this clone itself: The same CDR3 also results from other DNA sequences found in this sample. The V and J genes are TRBV5-1 and TRBJ1-4; 8 nucleotides align to TRBD1. Germline assignment: CDR1 SGHRS and CDR2 YFSETQ. J was trimmed by 4 bases and V by 3 bases; bases with no gene match: 5. CDR3 length: 15 amino acids. The CDR3: CASSSGTGFNEKLFF. The DNA of the CDR3 is TGCGCCAGCAGCTCCGGGACAGGCTTTAATGAAAAACTGTTTTTT.

This clone has a single count. The chain links TRBV18 to TRBJ1-1, with a weak D call TRBD1 (6 bases). V was trimmed by 2 bases and J by 0 bases, leaving 13 bases between them. The CDR3 runs to 16 residues. Germline CDR1 is KGHSH and CDR2 is LQKENI. The CDR3 is CASSPMMGQMNTEAFF. CDR3 nucleotides: TGTGCCAGCTCACCAATGATGGGACAAATGAACACTGAAGCTTTCTTT.

This chain connects TRBV4-3 to TRBJ1-1, with D possibly TRBD1 on 6 matching bases. The CDR3 totals 14 residues. With 3 bases removed from V and 1 base from J, the gap between germline ends came to 9 bases. Germline V gives CDR1 LGHNA, CDR2 YSLEER. CDR3 DNA: TGCGCCAGCAGCCAGACAGGCCGGAACACTGAAGCTTTCTTT. This gives the protein CASSQTGRNTEAFF.

CDR3 amino acids: CASSRTGRDTEAFF. CDR3 bases: TGTGCCAGCAGTCGGACAGGGAGGGATACTGAAGCTTTCTTT. The gene calls are TRBV27 and TRBJ1-1; 8 bases are a match to TRBD1. This CDR3 is built from 14 residues. Losses at the gene ends were 5 bases for V and 5 bases for J; bases not matched to a gene: 7. The germline V gene has CDR1 MNHEY and CDR2 SMNVEV (reference sequence).

The chain employs TRBV10-3 and TRBJ1-1; 9 nucleotides line up with TRBD1. The germline gives CDR1 ENHRY, CDR2 SYGVKD. The CDR3 covers 13 residues. Losses at the gene ends were 8 bases for V and 1 base for J; bases not matched to a gene: 2. CDR3 DNA sequence: TGTGCCATCGCGGGACAGGGGAACACTGAAGCTTTCTTT. As protein: CAIAGQGNTEAFF.

This clone has a handful of counts. The genes are TRBV9 and TRBJ2-5; D gene ambiguous. The length of the CDR3 is 14 residues. Per germline, CDR1 SGDLS and CDR2 YYNGEE. The V gene lost 0 bases and the J gene lost 4 bases, with 10 bases spanning the gap. This chain's CDR3 is CASSVDAYGETQYF. CDR3 DNA: TGTGCCAGCAGCGTAGACGCGTATGGAGAGACCCAGTACTTC.

The chain uses TRBV7-2 and TRBJ1-1; tentative D call: TRBD1 (5 bases). V was shortened by 3 bases and J by 6 bases, with 11 bases between the two germline ends. The CDR3 length is 13 residues. Germline CDR1 reads SGHTA; CDR2 reads FQGNSA. DNA for the CDR3: TGTGCCAGCAGCTTGGGCAGGGAGGCTGAAGCTTTCTTT. This translates into CASSLGREAEAFF.

The V call is TRBV28, the J call TRBJ2-7; D might be TRBD1 (5 bases). Germline CDR1 and CDR2: MDHEN and SYDVKM. This CDR3 is 13 amino acids long. V was trimmed by 6 bases and J by 9 bases, leaving 18 bases between them. The DNA of the CDR3 is TGTGCCAGCAGCCCTCCCCAGGGTGAAAGGCAGTACTTC. This codes for CASSPPQGERQYF.

The rearrangement uses TRBV7-2 and TRBJ1-6, with TRBD1 identical over 9 bases. The CDR3 covers 16 residues. Germline V gene sequence: CDR1 SGHTA, CDR2 FQGNSA. V trimming: 6 bases; J trimming: 1 base; junction bases outside the gene matches: 4. CDR3 residues: CASSSTGGSYNSPLHF. CDR3 sequence (DNA): TGTGCCAGCAGTTCGACAGGGGGTTCCTATAATTCACCCCTCCACTTT.

The chain recombines TRBV4-3 with TRBJ1-6; 7 nucleotides line up with TRBD1. Per the germline V gene, CDR1 is LGHNA and CDR2 is YSLEER. J was trimmed by 3 bases and V by 6 bases; bases with no gene match: 8. CDR3 length: 16 residues. As DNA, the CDR3 is TGCGCCAGCAGGGAAACCGGGACAGACTATAATTCACCCCTCCACTTT. This encodes CASRETGTDYNSPLHF.

The rearrangement uses TRBV7-6 and TRBJ2-5; 9 nucleotides agree with TRBD1. Unmatched junction bases numbered 14, after V lost 2 bases and J lost 4 bases. CDR1 is SGHVS, CDR2 FNYEAQ, per germline. The CDR3 is made up of 18 amino acids. CDR3 nucleotide sequence: TGTGCCAGCAGCTTATATGGGACAGGGAGTATTAGAGGAGAGACCCAGTACTTC. It codes for CASSLYGTGSIRGETQYF.